These 10 T cell receptor beta chains originate from one sample sequenced in a study of blood T cell repertoires in COVID-19. The data were produced by immunoSEQ multiplex PCR, yet TCRdb's version contains in-frame clones alone and is incomplete. The table lists more than 95,000 clones, around nine tenths of them singletons. The specimen was peripheral blood. The receptors shown here come from a woman older than 75 in a cohort sampled during active COVID-19.

The V call is TRBV15, the J call TRBJ2-7; D unresolved. The germline gives CDR1 LNHNV, CDR2 YYDKDF (reference sequence). This CDR3 region has 15 residues. Trimming removed 0 bases from V and 4 bases from J, with 13 bases in between. The chain's CDR3 is CATSRDLGYLYEQYF. The CDR3, as DNA: TGTGCCACCAGCAGAGATCTCGGGTATCTTTACGAGCAGTACTTC.

The chain is built from TRBV7-3 and TRBJ2-7; a possible D gene is TRBD2 (6 bases). Trimming left V 3 bases short and J 3 bases short, with 9 bases between. CDR3 size: 13 residues. Germline assignment: CDR1 SGHTA and CDR2 FQGTGA. The CDR3: CASSLPGDYEQYF. The CDR3 DNA is TGTGCCAGCAGCTTGCCGGGGGACTACGAGCAGTACTTC.

The rearrangement uses TRBV2 and TRBJ1-2; D remains ambiguous. CDR3 length: 11 amino acids. In germline, CDR1 is SNHLY, CDR2 FYNNEI. Trimming pared 6 bases from V and 2 bases from J, leaving 4 bases between. The CDR3 nucleotides read TGTGCCAGCAGCCAAAACTATGGCTACACCTTC. Translated: CASSQNYGYTF.

Comment on this clone: The sample holds other DNA sequences that translate to the same CDR3. The J gene is TRBJ1-1, the V gene TRBV3-1 (or the pseudogene TRBV3-2); a possible D gene is TRBD1 (5 bases). V dropped 4 bases and J dropped 5 bases, with 8 bases sitting between them. This CDR3 is 12 amino acids long. The germline gives CDR1 LGHDT, CDR2 YNNKEL (reference sequence). The CDR3 DNA follows: TGTGCCAGCAGCCGCCAGGGTACTGAAGCTTTCTTT. This encodes CASSRQGTEAFF.

CDR3 residues: CASSLKLAGYQETQYF. CDR3 sequence (DNA): TGTGCCAGCAGCTTAAAGCTAGCGGGGTACCAAGAGACCCAGTACTTC. The chain recombines TRBV13 with TRBJ2-5, with TRBD2 matching over 9 bases. The CDR3 totals 16 residues. CDR1 and CDR2 (germline): PRHDT, FYEKMQ (reference sequence). The ends lost 2 bases at V and 0 bases at J; junction bases unmatched: 4.

The J gene is TRBJ1-1, the V gene TRBV23-1; 11 bases match TRBD1. TRBV23-1 is marked as an open reading frame, function uncertain. V lost 4 bases, J lost 1 base, and 5 bases stayed unmatched. CDR3 size: 16 residues. The CDR3 sequence is CASSPRDRGENTEAFF. CDR3 sequence (DNA): TGCGCCAGCAGTCCCCGGGACAGGGGGGAGAACACTGAAGCTTTCTTT.

V usage is TRBV28 and J usage is TRBJ1-5, with 7 bases lining up with TRBD1. This CDR3 contains 13 residues. V was pared by 6 bases and J by 4 bases, with 3 bases of the junction left unmatched. Per germline, CDR1 MDHEN and CDR2 SYDVKM. This CDR3 reads CASSGTANQPQHF. The CDR3 DNA reads as TGTGCCAGCAGCGGGACAGCAAATCAGCCCCAGCATTTT.

V and J are TRBV19 and TRBJ1-2, with 12 positions matching TRBD1. The germline V gene encodes CDR1 LNHDA and CDR2 SQIVND (reference sequence). V dropped 4 bases and J dropped 5; count of bases not matched to a gene: 20. The CDR3 loop spans 20 amino acids. CDR3 sequence (DNA): TGTGCCAGTAGTACACCCTCGAGAAGCGCCGGGACAGGGGGCCGGTATGGCTACACCTTC. This translates into CASSTPSRSAGTGGRYGYTF.

This clone was found a few times. The rearrangement uses TRBV10-3 and TRBJ2-7; D gene unclear. V was cut by 7 bases and J by 0 bases, with 10 bases left in between. The CDR3 runs 13 residues. Germline assignment: CDR1 ENHRY and CDR2 SYGVKD. The DNA of the CDR3 is TGTGCCATCAAAACTATCCACTCCTACGAGCAGTACTTC. Protein sequence: CAIKTIHSYEQYF.

The chain combines TRBV2 with TRBJ2-1; 8 nucleotides align to TRBD2. This CDR3 has 15 residues. Germline trimming cut 6 bases from V and 2 bases from J; bases unmatched to any gene: 6. In germline, CDR1 is SNHLY, CDR2 FYNNEI. This CDR3 is CASRSSSGAYNEQFF. The CDR3 nucleotides are TGTGCCAGCAGATCTAGTAGCGGGGCCTACAATGAGCAGTTCTTC.